The T cell receptor (beta chain) under discussion was sequenced for a study of T cells expressing NK-cell markers. Overall study context: The TCR beta repertoires were obtained from sorted CD3+CD56+NKG2C+, CD3+CD56+NKG2C- and CD3+CD56-NKG2C+ T cells. General observations from the study: These clonotypes, the leaders elsewhere, also led the CD3+CD56-NKG2C+ fraction in four donors.

The V gene's germline CDR1 is SGHAT and CDR2 FQNNGV. CDR3 size: 15 residues. TCRdb processed the 5' RACE reads again and assigns one entry to each CDR3 protein, with no DNA. Its listing shows roughly 110,000 distinct CDR3 sequences. With respect to this clonotype: Its antigen is unidentified.

The chain joins TRBV11-2 to TRBJ1-3; without DNA, the TCRdb call of TRBD1 cannot be checked. Sequenced input: blood T cells: a sorted CD56 or NKG2C T cell subset, CD4+ or CD8+ T cells, or bulk PBMC T cells (not recorded which). This receptor was obtained from a woman between 18 and 70 years old in good health. This CDR3 reads CASSAGTNLGNTIYF.